Following are 21 T cell receptor beta chains from one sample sequenced in a study of shared clonotypes between healthy human individuals. TCRdb keeps only in-frame clones here, not all; method: immunoSEQ multiplex PCR. The sample carries about 960,000 clones, 76% recorded once. The sequencing input was memory CD4+ T cells sorted from blood. The subset denotes: CD45RA-negative fraction. Source of these receptors: a man younger than 35 in good health.

The V and J genes are TRBV10-3 and TRBJ2-3, with TRBD1 matching 10 bases. V dropped 0 bases and J dropped 5; count of bases not matched to a gene: 5. Germline assignment: CDR1 ENHRY and CDR2 SYGVKD. The CDR3 is made up of 16 amino acids. CDR3 protein: CAISESGDRGLDTQYF. The CDR3 DNA follows: TGTGCCATCAGTGAGTCTGGTGACAGGGGGCTAGATACGCAGTATTTT.

Concerning this clone itself: Just one base apart from a much larger clone, this may be a read error. The chain is built from TRBV11-3 and TRBJ2-3; D tentatively fits TRBD1 or TRBD2 (5 bases each). CDR3 size: 14 residues. Germline-derived CDR1 and CDR2 are SGHNT and YENEEA. The V and J ends lost 3 bases and 0 bases respectively, with 7 bases between them. The CDR3 region has the DNA TGTGCCAGCAGCTTCGGGGCTAGCACAGATACGCAGTATTTT. Protein: CASSFGASTDTQYF.

The chain has TRBV18 and TRBJ1-2; D may be TRBD1 (5 bases). The germline V gene encodes CDR1 KGHSH and CDR2 LQKENI. V was clipped by 0 bases and J by 2 bases, with 19 bases between them. The CDR3 spans 18 residues. CDR3 bases: TGTGCCAGCTCACCACCGTACCCAGGGTGGGGGAAAAACTATGGCTACACCTTC. It codes for CASSPPYPGWGKNYGYTF. Variable domain in full (rest from reference TRBV18 and TRBJ1-2): NAGVMQNPRHLVRRRGQEARLRCSPMKGHSHVYWYRQLPEEGLKFMVYLQKENIIDESGMPKERFSAEFPKEGPSILRIQQVVRGDSAAYFCASSPPYPGWGKNYGYTFGSGTRLTVV.

The V call is TRBV7-9, the J call TRBJ1-1; D remains unclear. The germline V and J ends were trimmed by 5 bases and 5 bases, with 9 bases remaining between them. The CDR3 length is 12 residues. Per germline, CDR1 SEHNR and CDR2 FQNEAQ (reference sequence). This chain's CDR3 is CASSQVGTEAFF. The CDR3 region has the DNA TGTGCCAGCAGCCAGGTCGGGACTGAAGCTTTCTTT.

The genes are TRBV6-5 and TRBJ2-2; no clear D gene. Germline-derived CDR1 and CDR2 are MNHEY and SVGAGI. CDR3 length: 15 residues. The germline V and J ends were trimmed by 4 bases and 4 bases, with 13 bases remaining between them. Here the CDR3 reads CASSFNRAATGELFF. CDR3 bases: TGTGCCAGCAGTTTCAACAGAGCTGCCACCGGGGAGCTGTTTTTT.

This clone came up a few times. J is TRBJ1-1 and V is TRBV2, with D uncertain. The CDR3 is 14 amino acids. Germline assignment: CDR1 SNHLY and CDR2 FYNNEI. With 0 bases removed from V and 7 bases from J, the gap between germline ends came to 12 bases. The chain's CDR3 is CASSEAGGQGEAFF. The CDR3 DNA follows: TGTGCCAGCAGTGAAGCGGGCGGTCAAGGTGAAGCTTTCTTT.

The rearrangement uses TRBV10-3 and TRBJ1-3; no reliable D call. In germline, CDR1 is ENHRY, CDR2 SYGVKD. The CDR3 extends over 16 amino acids. The germline V and J ends were trimmed by 4 bases and 0 bases, with 13 bases remaining between them. The DNA for the CDR3 is TGTGCCATCAGTGGGGAGGTTTTAAGCTCTGGAAACACCATATATTTT. Its protein product is CAISGEVLSSGNTIYF.

This clone has just a few counts. The chain employs TRBV5-1 and TRBJ2-4; 14 bases match TRBD2. The CDR3 has 18 residues. CDR1 SGHRS and CDR2 YFSETQ come from the germline V gene. V lost 3 bases to trimming and J lost 8 bases; unmatched junction nucleotides: 13. CDR3 DNA: TGCGCCAGCAGCTCCGGCCAGGGACTAGCGGGAGTAAGAGACATTCAGTACTTC. It specifies CASSSGQGLAGVRDIQYF.

This clone has a handful of counts. This sample also contains other DNA sequences that code for the same CDR3. This chain joins TRBV5-1 and TRBJ1-1; 7 bases match TRBD1. Germline CDR1 is SGHRS and CDR2 is YFSETQ. J was trimmed by 0 bases and V by 1 base; bases with no gene match: 0. The CDR3 sequence is 14 residues long. The CDR3 DNA reads as TGCGCCAGCAGCTTGACAGGGGTGAACACTGAAGCTTTCTTT. Encoded protein: CASSLTGVNTEAFF.

In its sample, this clone was seen a few times. This chain links TRBV2 with TRBJ1-1, with 7 bases matching TRBD1. This CDR3 is built from 13 residues. Germline V gene data show CDR1 as SNHLY and CDR2 as FYNNEI. Trimming cost V 4 bases and J 6 bases; bases outside gene matches: 5. CDR3: CASSGRQGAEAFF. For the CDR3, the DNA is TGTGCCAGCAGTGGACGCCAGGGGGCTGAAGCTTTCTTT. Full variable domain (outside the CDR3, taken from reference TRBV2 and TRBJ1-1): EPEVTQTPSHQVTQMGQEVILRCVPISNHLYFYWYRQILGQKVEFLVSFYNNEISEKSEIFDDQFSVERPDGSNFTLKIRSTKLEDSAMYFCASSGRQGAEAFFGQGTRLTVV.

This chain connects TRBV27 to TRBJ1-2; TRBD1 might be the D (5 bases). Germline assignment: CDR1 MNHEY and CDR2 SMNVEV (reference sequence). Between the trimmed V and J ends, which lost 6 bases and 7 bases, there was a span of 15 bases. The CDR3 runs to 13 residues. The CDR3 DNA reads TGTGCCAGCAGATTTCTTCAGGGAGGTGGCTACACCTTC. This encodes CASRFLQGGGYTF.

V usage is TRBV10-3 and J usage is TRBJ1-2, with D tentatively TRBD1 (5 bases). Germline lookup yields CDR1 ENHRY and CDR2 SYGVKD. CDR3 length equals 14 residues. V was cut by 4 bases and J by 9 bases, with 18 bases left in between. CDR3 region: CAISVRSREASYTF. In nucleotides, the CDR3 is TGTGCCATCAGTGTACGGTCCAGGGAGGCGAGCTACACCTTC.

This chain connects TRBV27 to TRBJ1-4; 8 bases are shared with TRBD1. Trimming took 6 bases from V and 7 from J; bases not matched to a gene: 7. Germline lookup yields CDR1 MNHEY and CDR2 SMNVEV (reference sequence). The CDR3 totals 14 residues. The CDR3 DNA reads as TGTGCCAGCAGAGTCGGACAGGGCGTTGAAAAACTGTTTTTT. Its protein is CASRVGQGVEKLFF.

The genes are TRBV18 and TRBJ1-6, with 9 bases lining up with TRBD1. Germline trimming cut 1 base from V and 11 bases from J; bases unmatched to any gene: 6. The CDR3 is 15 amino acids. CDR1 and CDR2 from the germline V gene are KGHSH and LQKENI. The CDR3 bases are TGTGCCAGCTCACCACAGGAACAGGGGGCGACACCCCTCCACTTT. It encodes CASSPQEQGATPLHF. Variable domain in full (rest from reference TRBV18 and TRBJ1-6): NAGVMQNPRHLVRRRGQEARLRCSPMKGHSHVYWYRQLPEEGLKFMVYLQKENIIDESGMPKERFSAEFPKEGPSILRIQQVVRGDSAAYFCASSPQEQGATPLHFGNGTRLTVT.

This rearrangement joins TRBV13 to TRBJ2-3; possible D gene TRBD2, 6 bases. Germline CDR1 and CDR2: PRHDT and FYEKMQ (reference sequence). This CDR3 region has 17 residues. Trimming removed 6 bases from V and 0 bases from J, with 19 bases in between. The CDR3 is CASSPGSGGISTDTQYF. In nucleotides, the CDR3 is TGTGCCAGCAGTCCCGGGTCCGGAGGGATTAGCACAGATACGCAGTATTTT.

This clone was counted once. This chain joins TRBV5-1 and TRBJ2-7; perhaps D is TRBD1 or TRBD2 (5 bases each). CDR3 length: 14 residues. V was trimmed by 4 bases and J by 0 bases, leaving 11 bases between them. Germline CDR1 is SGHRS and CDR2 is YFSETQ. The CDR3 DNA sequence: TGCGCCAGCAGCGGGACGAACCCCTCCTACGAGCAGTACTTC. Translated, it gives CASSGTNPSYEQYF.

The chain has TRBV5-6 and TRBJ2-2; D perhaps matches TRBD2 (5 bases). The germline gives CDR1 SGHDT, CDR2 YYEEEE. V lost 3 bases and J 5 bases, leaving 14 bases between the germline ends. This CDR3 comprises 15 residues. The CDR3 DNA reads TGTGCCAGCAGCTACGTAATAACGGGGACCGGGGAGCTGTTTTTT. Translated: CASSYVITGTGELFF. Looking up the rest from reference TRBV5-6 and TRBJ2-2 gives the full variable domain: DAGVTQSPTHLIKTRGQQVTLRCSPKSGHDTVSWYQQALGQGPQFIFQYYEEEERQRGNFPDRFSGHQFPNYSSELNVNALLLGDSALYLCASSYVITGTGELFFGEGSRLTVL.

This chain uses TRBV7-6 with TRBJ2-7, with TRBD1 identical over 8 bases. Germline V gene sequence: CDR1 SGHVS, CDR2 FNYEAQ. The CDR3 runs 15 residues. J was trimmed by 3 bases and V by 5 bases; bases with no gene match: 9. CDR3 sequence: CASSLQTGANYEQYF. CDR3 coding DNA: TGTGCCAGCAGCCTACAGACAGGGGCGAACTACGAGCAGTACTTC.

This clone was counted ten times or more. The chain is built from TRBV10-2 and TRBJ1-1; D not certain. From germline, CDR1 is WSHSY and CDR2 SAAADI. Trimming left V 3 bases short and J 0 bases short, with 5 bases between. This CDR3 has 13 amino acids. CDR3 DNA: TGCGCCAGCAGTGACAACATGAACACTGAAGCTTTCTTT. The encoded protein is CASSDNMNTEAFF.

This rearrangement joins TRBV19 to TRBJ2-7; perhaps TRBD1 as D (6 bases). V lost 4 bases, J lost 4 bases, and 17 bases lay in between. There are 15 residues in the CDR3. Germline V gives CDR1 LNHDA, CDR2 SQIVND (reference sequence). CDR3 nucleotide sequence: TGTGCCAGTAGTAGAGGTCCGGGGACACCTTACGAGCAGTACTTC. It is translated as CASSRGPGTPYEQYF.

The gene calls are TRBV19 and TRBJ1-2, with 10 bases fitting TRBD1. This CDR3 contains 17 residues. The V segment lost 4 bases and the J segment 1 base; nucleotides outside the gene matches: 9. Germline V gene data show CDR1 as LNHDA and CDR2 as SQIVND (reference sequence). Here the CDR3 reads CASSTPGQGISNYGYTF. The CDR3 bases are TGTGCCAGTAGTACCCCGGGACAGGGGATCAGTAACTATGGCTACACCTTC.